One and the same sample provided the 5 T cell receptor beta chains below, sequenced in a study of blood T cell repertoires in COVID-19. TCRdb's table, derived via immunoSEQ multiplex PCR, lists solely in-frame clones and lacks some. The sample consists of roughly 200,000 clones, approximately 87% of them appearing once. Sequencing was done on a sample of PBMCs or T cells enriched from blood (not recorded which). The origin of the receptors is a woman aged 45 to 65 in a cohort exposed to, infected with or recovered from COVID-19 (not recorded which).

This clone appeared a single time. J is TRBJ2-3 and V is TRBV28, with D maybe TRBD1 (5 bases). Trimming removed 6 bases from V and 11 bases from J, with 15 bases in between. CDR1 MDHEN and CDR2 SYDVKM come from the germline V gene. This CDR3 is built from 12 residues. CDR3 sequence: CASRVSKGMQYF. In nucleotides, the CDR3 is TGTGCCAGCAGGGTGTCAAAGGGGATGCAGTATTTT. Filled out from reference TRBV28 and TRBJ2-3, the complete variable domain reads DVKVTQSSRYLVKRTGEKVFLECVQDMDHENMFWYRQDPGLGLRLIYFSYDVKMKEKGDIPEGYSVSREKKERFSLILESASTNQTSMYLCASRVSKGMQYFGPGTRLTVL.

The chain uses TRBV5-1 and TRBJ2-5; a weak D match, TRBD1 (5 bases). The V gene lost 4 bases and the J gene lost 1 base, with 14 bases spanning the gap. Germline V lookup: CDR1 SGHRS, CDR2 YFSETQ. The CDR3 totals 15 residues. CDR3 sequence reads: CASSGFGALQETQYF. CDR3 DNA sequence: TGCGCCAGCAGCGGGTTTGGGGCACTCCAAGAGACCCAGTACTTC.

This chain links TRBV30 with TRBJ1-2; D is unclear. Between the trimmed V and J ends, which lost 4 bases and 5 bases, there was a span of 14 bases. CDR3 length: 13 amino acids. The germline CDR1 and CDR2 sequences are GTSNPN and SVGIG (reference sequence). CDR3 protein: CAWISVLAYGYTF. CDR3 DNA: TGTGCCTGGATCTCCGTGTTGGCATATGGCTACACCTTC.

The DNA of the CDR3 is TGTGCTAGTGGTTTGGTCGGCAACACGACAGGGGGCGTCTATGGCTACACCTTC. Translating gives CASGLVGNTTGGVYGYTF. This chain uses TRBV12-5 with TRBJ1-2; TRBD1 aligns across 10 bases. With 0 bases clipped from V and 4 bases from J, the junction kept 11 bases outside the gene matches. CDR1 is LGHNT, CDR2 FRNRAP, per germline. This CDR3 spans 18 amino acids.

The sample holds a few counts of this clone. The chain joins TRBV7-9 to TRBJ2-1; 8 nucleotides match TRBD1. The CDR3 is 16 amino acids. The V gene's germline CDR1 is SEHNR and CDR2 FQNEAQ (reference sequence). Trimming took 5 bases from V and 0 from J; bases not matched to a gene: 6. In DNA form, the CDR3 reads TGTGCCAGCAGCATCGGGACAGGCCTCTCCTACAATGAGCAGTTCTTC. The encoded protein is CASSIGTGLSYNEQFF.